The 8 T cell receptor beta chains given below trace back to one sample, sequenced in a study of shared clonotypes between healthy human individuals. In the naive CD8 group, cells lacked CD45RO and were positively selected for CCR7, so terminally differentiated effector memory CD45RA+ cells were left out. Assay used: immunoSEQ multiplex PCR; TCRdb lists only in-frame clones, some missing. The table lists about 2 million clones, about 95% of them singletons, with roughly 1% in the top ten. Material: naive CD8+ T cells sorted from blood. The receptor set was obtained from a man aged 18 to 29 in good health.

V gene TRBV4-1 combines with J gene TRBJ1-1; D is unclear. Trimming shortened V by 0 bases and J by 2 bases, and 7 bases separated the two germline ends. The germline V gene encodes CDR1 MGHRA and CDR2 YSYEKL. The CDR3 spans 14 residues. CDR3 loop: CASSQDDLNTEAFF. The CDR3, as DNA: TGCGCCAGCAGCCAAGATGACCTTAACACTGAAGCTTTCTTT.

The V call is TRBV7-9, the J call TRBJ2-7, with TRBD2 matching over 8 bases. V gave up 1 base and J gave up 3 bases; unmatched junction bases: 5. The CDR3 contains 15 residues. Germline CDR1 and CDR2: SEHNR and FQNEAQ (reference sequence). The CDR3 nucleotides are TGTGCCAGCAGCTTAGGGCGGGGGGATCTCTACGAGCAGTACTTC. Protein sequence: CASSLGRGDLYEQYF.

The V call is TRBV6-1, the J call TRBJ2-7; the match to TRBD2 covers 9 bases. The V gene end was trimmed by 7 bases and the J gene end by 4 bases; junction bases not matched to a gene: 5. The CDR3 extends over 13 amino acids. The germline V gene encodes CDR1 MNHNS and CDR2 SASEGT. CDR3 loop: CASKAGGGYEQYF. As DNA, the CDR3 is TGTGCCAGCAAAGCGGGGGGCGGGTACGAGCAGTACTTC.

The chain employs TRBV10-3 and TRBJ2-7, with TRBD1 identical over 7 bases. J lost 3 bases, V lost 6 bases, and 2 bases had no gene match. The V gene's germline CDR1 is ENHRY and CDR2 SYGVKD. The CDR3 consists of 12 residues. The CDR3 is CAIRGQHYEQYF. DNA of the CDR3: TGTGCCATCAGGGGACAGCACTACGAGCAGTACTTC.

With respect to this clone: Other DNA sequences in the same sample also yield this CDR3. The chain couples TRBV27 to TRBJ2-1; TRBD2 aligns across 13 bases. Germline CDR1 MNHEY, CDR2 SMNVEV (reference sequence). The CDR3 spans 15 residues. Trimming at V came to 6 bases and at J to 6 bases, leaving 5 bases not matched to a gene. The CDR3 DNA follows: TGTGCCAGCAGCCTCGGACTAGCGGGAGTCAATGAGCAGTTCTTC. It encodes CASSLGLAGVNEQFF.

In this sample, this clone turned up once. The rearrangement links TRBV5-6 to TRBJ2-3; 7 positions match TRBD1. There are 13 residues in the CDR3. V was clipped by 5 bases and J by 2 bases; unmatched bases: 2. Germline V gene sequence: CDR1 SGHDT, CDR2 YYEEEE. The CDR3 nucleotides are TGTGCCAGCAGTGGGACAGACACAGATACGCAGTATTTT. Protein sequence: CASSGTDTDTQYF.

As regards this clone: In the same sample, other DNA sequences code for this CDR3. For the CDR3, the DNA is TGTGCCAGCAGCCCCAGGACCGGGAACACTGAAGCTTTCTTT. It translates to CASSPRTGNTEAFF. This sequence joins TRBV9 and TRBJ1-1; D is unclear. Germline V lookup: CDR1 SGDLS, CDR2 YYNGEE. The CDR3 has 14 residues. V was cut by 4 bases and J by 1 base, with 11 bases left in between.

The chain links TRBV5-6 to TRBJ2-2; 9 bases agree with TRBD2. This CDR3 is 16 amino acids long. The ends lost 4 bases at V and 7 bases at J; junction bases unmatched: 11. Per the germline V gene, CDR1 is SGHDT and CDR2 is YYEEEE. CDR3 sequence reads: CASSALIAGALGELFF. CDR3 nucleotide sequence: TGTGCCAGCAGCGCCTTGATAGCGGGGGCCCTCGGGGAGCTGTTTTTT. The full variable domain, with the rest looked up from reference TRBV5-6 and TRBJ2-2, is DAGVTQSPTHLIKTRGQQVTLRCSPKSGHDTVSWYQQALGQGPQFIFQYYEEEERQRGNFPDRFSGHQFPNYSSELNVNALLLGDSALYLCASSALIAGALGELFFGEGSRLTVL.